This note documents a single TCR beta chain sequence. The CDR3 is 13 amino acids. The junction had 2 bases not matched to a gene; V was cut back by 4 bases and J by 2 bases. Germline CDR1 KGHSH, CDR2 LQKENI. The record originates from a study of tumor T cells in aggressive B-cell lymphoma. Assay used: immunoSEQ multiplex PCR; TCRdb lists only in-frame clones, some missing. The data contain roughly 2,700 clones, roughly 85% of them seen just once; the ten biggest clones take up roughly 15%. This TCR came from an adult with diffuse large B cell lymphoma. Some clones in this sample may be carry-over from other donors' samples. V usage is TRBV18 and J usage is TRBJ2-7; 7 bases fit TRBD1. Material: tumor tissue. The CDR3, as DNA: TGTGCCAGCTCACACGACAGGGCCTACGAGCAGTACGTC. It encodes CASSHDRAYEQYV.